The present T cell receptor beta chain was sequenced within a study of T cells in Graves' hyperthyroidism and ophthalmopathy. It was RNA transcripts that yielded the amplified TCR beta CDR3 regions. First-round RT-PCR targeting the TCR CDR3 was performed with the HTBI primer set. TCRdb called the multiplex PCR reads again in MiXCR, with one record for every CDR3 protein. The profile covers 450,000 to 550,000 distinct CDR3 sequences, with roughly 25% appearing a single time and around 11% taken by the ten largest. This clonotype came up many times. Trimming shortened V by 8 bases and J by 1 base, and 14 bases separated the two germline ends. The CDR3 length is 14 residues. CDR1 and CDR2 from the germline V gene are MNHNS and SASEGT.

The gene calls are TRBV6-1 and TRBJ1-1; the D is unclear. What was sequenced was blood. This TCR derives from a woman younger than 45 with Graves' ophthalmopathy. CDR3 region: CASRNSPGNTEAFF. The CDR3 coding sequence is TGTGCCAGCCGAAACAGCCCGGGGAACACTGAAGCTTTCTTT.